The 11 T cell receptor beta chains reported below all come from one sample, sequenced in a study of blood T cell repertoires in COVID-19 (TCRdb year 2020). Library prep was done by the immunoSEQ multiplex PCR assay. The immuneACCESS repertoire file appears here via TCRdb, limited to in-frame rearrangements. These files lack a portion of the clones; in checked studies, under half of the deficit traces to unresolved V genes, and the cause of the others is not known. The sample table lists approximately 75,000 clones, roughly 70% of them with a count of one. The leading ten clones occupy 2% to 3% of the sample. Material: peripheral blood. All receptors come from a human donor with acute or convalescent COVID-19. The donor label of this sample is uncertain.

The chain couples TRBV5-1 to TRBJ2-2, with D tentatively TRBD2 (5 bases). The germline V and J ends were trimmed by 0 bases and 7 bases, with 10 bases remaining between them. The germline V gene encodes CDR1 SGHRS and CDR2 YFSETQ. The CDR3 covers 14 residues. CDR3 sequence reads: CASSLVLGSGELFF. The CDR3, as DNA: TGCGCCAGCAGCTTGGTGCTGGGGAGCGGGGAGCTGTTTTTT.

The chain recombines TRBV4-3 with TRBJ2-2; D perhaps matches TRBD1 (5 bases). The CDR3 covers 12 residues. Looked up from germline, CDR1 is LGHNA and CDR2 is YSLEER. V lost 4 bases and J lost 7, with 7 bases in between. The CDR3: CASSPQGGELFF. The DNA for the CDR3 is TGCGCCAGCAGCCCGCAGGGCGGGGAGCTGTTTTTT.

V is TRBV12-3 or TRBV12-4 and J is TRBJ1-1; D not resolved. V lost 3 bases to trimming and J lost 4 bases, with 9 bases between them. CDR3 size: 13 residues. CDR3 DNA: TGTGCCAGCAGTTTGAAAGGAGGCACTGAAGCTTTCTTT. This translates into CASSLKGGTEAFF.

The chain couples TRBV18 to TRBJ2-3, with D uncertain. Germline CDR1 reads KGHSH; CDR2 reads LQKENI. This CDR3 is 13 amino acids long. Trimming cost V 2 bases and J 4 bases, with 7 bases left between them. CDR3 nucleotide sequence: TGTGCCAGCTCACCAATCGTAGCAGATACGCAGTATTTT. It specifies CASSPIVADTQYF.

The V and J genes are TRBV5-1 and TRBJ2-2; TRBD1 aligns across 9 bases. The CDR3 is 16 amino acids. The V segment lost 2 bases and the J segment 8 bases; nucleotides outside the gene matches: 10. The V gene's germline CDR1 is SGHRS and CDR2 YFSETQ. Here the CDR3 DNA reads TGCGCCAGCAGCTTTCGGACAGGGGACACCAAAGGGGAGCTGTTTTTT. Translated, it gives CASSFRTGDTKGELFF.

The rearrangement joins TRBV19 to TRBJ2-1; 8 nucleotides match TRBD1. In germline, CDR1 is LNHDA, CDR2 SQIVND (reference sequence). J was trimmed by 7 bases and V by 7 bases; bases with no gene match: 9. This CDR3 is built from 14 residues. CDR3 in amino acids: CASTTRTGPNEQFF. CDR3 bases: TGTGCCAGTACCACCAGGACAGGGCCGAATGAGCAGTTCTTC.

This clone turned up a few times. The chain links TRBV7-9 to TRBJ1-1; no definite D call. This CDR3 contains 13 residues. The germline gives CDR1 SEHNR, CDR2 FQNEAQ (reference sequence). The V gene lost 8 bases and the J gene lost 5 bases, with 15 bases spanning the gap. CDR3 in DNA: TGTGCCAGCGGCGACACCGCGCGAACTGAAGCTTTCTTT. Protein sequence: CASGDTARTEAFF.

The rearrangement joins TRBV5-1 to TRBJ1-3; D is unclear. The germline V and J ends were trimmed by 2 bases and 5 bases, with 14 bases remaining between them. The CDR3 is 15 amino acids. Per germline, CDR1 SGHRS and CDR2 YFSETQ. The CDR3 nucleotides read TGCGCCAGCAGCTTTAGTGGAGGAAGAAGAAACACCATATATTTT. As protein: CASSFSGGRRNTIYF.

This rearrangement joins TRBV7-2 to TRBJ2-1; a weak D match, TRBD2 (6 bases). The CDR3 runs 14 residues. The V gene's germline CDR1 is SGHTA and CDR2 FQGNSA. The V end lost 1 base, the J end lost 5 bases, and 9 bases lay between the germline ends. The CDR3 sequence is CASSLDPGDNEQFF. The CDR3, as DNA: TGTGCCAGCAGCTTAGACCCGGGGGACAATGAGCAGTTCTTC. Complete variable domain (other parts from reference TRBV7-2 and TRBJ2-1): GAGVSQSPSNKVTEKGKDVELRCDPISGHTALYWYRQSLGQGLEFLIYFQGNSAPDKSGLPSDRFSAERTGGSVSTLTIQRTQQEDSAVYLCASSLDPGDNEQFFGPGTRLTVL.

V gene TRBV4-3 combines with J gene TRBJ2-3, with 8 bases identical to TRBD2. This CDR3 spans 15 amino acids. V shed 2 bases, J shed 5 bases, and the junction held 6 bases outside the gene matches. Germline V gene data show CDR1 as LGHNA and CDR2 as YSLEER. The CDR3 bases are TGCGCCAGCAGCCAAAGGGGTGGGACTAGAGATACGCAGTATTTT. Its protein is CASSQRGGTRDTQYF.

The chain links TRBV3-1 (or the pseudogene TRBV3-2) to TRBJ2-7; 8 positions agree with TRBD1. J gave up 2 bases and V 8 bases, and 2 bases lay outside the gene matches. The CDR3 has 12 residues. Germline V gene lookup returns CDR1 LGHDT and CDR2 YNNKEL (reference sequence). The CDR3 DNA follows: TGTGCCAGCCCAGGGGGCCCCTACGAGCAGTACTTC. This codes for CASPGGPYEQYF.